This entry lists 10 T cell receptor beta chains sequenced from one sample in a study of T cells after yellow fever vaccination. TCRdb passed the 5' RACE reads through MiXCR, listing each CDR3 protein once. This sample has 300,000 to 350,000 distinct CDR3 sequences; 3.5% to 5% occur once, and the top ten carry 15% to 20%. The material sequenced was PBMCs, taken 15 days after the yellow fever booster vaccination. The receptors come from a man aged 18 to 29 who received the YFV17D yellow fever vaccine.

At least ten counts were recorded for this clonotype. The chain joins TRBV20-1 to TRBJ2-3; 9 nucleotides match TRBD2. The CDR3 consists of 13 residues. CDR1 and CDR2 (germline): DFQATT, SNEGSKA (reference sequence). In DNA form, the CDR3 reads TGCAGCGCTGGGCGGGGGGGTCAATATACGCAGTATTTT. Translated: CSAGRGGQYTQYF.

This clonotype was observed a few times. V gene TRBV20-1 combines with J gene TRBJ2-5; TRBD2 matches at 9 bases. This CDR3 is built from 14 residues. V lost 6 bases and J lost 7; bases outside the gene matches: 12. Germline V gene data show CDR1 as DFQATT and CDR2 as SNEGSKA (reference sequence). CDR3 region: CSARGSGGRWTQYF. The CDR3 DNA reads TGCAGTGCCCGGGGTAGCGGGGGCAGGTGGACCCAGTACTTC.

This clonotype appeared many times. The CDR3: CASSSPTGQSPLHF. The CDR3 bases are TGTGCCAGCAGCTCCCCGACAGGGCAGTCCCCCCTCCACTTT. V is TRBV7-9 and J is TRBJ1-6; 7 nucleotides agree with TRBD1. J was trimmed by 13 bases and V by 4 bases; bases with no gene match: 10. CDR3 length: 14 amino acids. Germline assignment: CDR1 SEHNR and CDR2 FQNEAQ (reference sequence).

The rearrangement joins TRBV10-3 to TRBJ2-3; D unresolved. The V gene's germline CDR1 is ENHRY and CDR2 SYGVKD. V lost 2 bases and J 6 bases, leaving 9 bases between the germline ends. CDR3 size: 13 residues. As DNA, the CDR3 is TGTGCCATCAGTGAGAGAGACGGTGATACGCAGTATTTT. It specifies CAISERDGDTQYF.

J is TRBJ1-4 and V is TRBV5-1; TRBD1 agrees at 7 bases. This CDR3 spans 14 amino acids. The junction had 7 bases not matched to a gene; V was cut back by 4 bases and J by 7 bases. Germline V lookup: CDR1 SGHRS, CDR2 YFSETQ. CDR3 region: CASSQLTGSEKLFF. DNA of the CDR3: TGCGCCAGCAGCCAGTTGACAGGGTCTGAAAAACTGTTTTTT.

The V gene is TRBV12-3 or TRBV12-4, the J gene TRBJ1-5, with no clear D. The CDR3 runs 13 residues. Trimming removed 0 bases from V and 3 bases from J, with 3 bases in between. The DNA for the CDR3 is TGTGCCAGCAGTTTAGCCGTCAATCAGCCCCAGCATTTT. Protein sequence: CASSLAVNQPQHF.

In its sample, this clonotype was seen many times. The chain combines TRBV5-1 with TRBJ2-2; TRBD2 matches at 8 bases. The junction had 12 bases not matched to a gene; V was cut back by 4 bases and J by 7 bases. The CDR3 loop spans 16 amino acids. Germline V CDR1 and CDR2: SGHRS, YFSETQ. CDR3 sequence: CASSPTPGGAIGELFF. In nucleotides, the CDR3 is TGCGCCAGCAGCCCCACCCCCGGGGGGGCCATCGGGGAGCTGTTTTTT.

This clonotype was seen repeatedly, ten times or more. The chain uses TRBV7-2 and TRBJ1-2; 9 positions match TRBD1. V lost 5 bases and J lost 7; bases outside the gene matches: 8. Germline V gene lookup returns CDR1 SGHTA and CDR2 FQGNSA. This CDR3 has 14 amino acids. CDR3 residues: CASSLDRGYRGYTF. The CDR3 DNA reads TGTGCCAGCAGCCTAGACAGGGGGTATCGTGGCTACACCTTC.

This clonotype was counted many times. The rearrangement links TRBV7-2 to TRBJ2-3; TRBD1 matches at 7 bases. J gave up 1 base and V 5 bases, and 6 bases lay outside the gene matches. The CDR3 runs to 15 residues. CDR1 and CDR2 from the germline V gene are SGHTA and FQGNSA. DNA of the CDR3: TGTGCCAGCAGCAGTCGGGACAGCCGCACAGATACGCAGTATTTT. Amino acid sequence: CASSSRDSRTDTQYF.

This clonotype was detected only a few times. The chain employs TRBV12-3 or TRBV12-4 and TRBJ2-2; tentative D call: TRBD1 (5 bases). This CDR3 is built from 15 residues. V gave up 3 bases and J gave up 2 bases, with 10 bases separating them. The CDR3 DNA follows: TGTGCCAGCAGTTTGTCGCAGGGAAACACCGGGGAGCTGTTTTTT. Translated: CASSLSQGNTGELFF.